The present entry profiles one T cell receptor (beta chain) with its context. The antigen remains undetermined. This sample is part of a study of T-cell reconstitution after alpha-beta-depleted transplantation in children. Unique molecular identifiers were incorporated during preparation of the TCRbeta library. TCRdb used MiXCR to reprocess the PCR reads, holding one entry per CDR3 protein. Of a few hundred thousand distinct CDR3 sequences listed, around 7.3% are singletons. Study findings and constraints: Most T-cell counts and diversity one year after the transplant came from T cells that were newly produced. Reportedly, alpha-beta T cells present about two months post-transplant originated from several hundred expanded clones of graft origin.

The clonotype originates from a female patient aged 2 to 10 who had a stem cell transplant for Fanconi anemia, so the T cells may come from the graft donor. Sequenced material: peripheral blood, taken 360 days after TCRalphabeta/CD19-depleted stem cell transplant.

As DNA, the CDR3 is TGCAGTGCTTATACTAGCGGGGTGTACAATGAGCAGTTCTTC. Protein: CSAYTSGVYNEQFF. J is TRBJ2-1 and V is TRBV20-1; TRBD2 matches 10 bases. Germline assignment: CDR1 DFQATT and CDR2 SNEGSKA (reference sequence). The ends lost 5 bases at V and 4 bases at J; junction bases unmatched: 5. The CDR3 consists of 14 residues.